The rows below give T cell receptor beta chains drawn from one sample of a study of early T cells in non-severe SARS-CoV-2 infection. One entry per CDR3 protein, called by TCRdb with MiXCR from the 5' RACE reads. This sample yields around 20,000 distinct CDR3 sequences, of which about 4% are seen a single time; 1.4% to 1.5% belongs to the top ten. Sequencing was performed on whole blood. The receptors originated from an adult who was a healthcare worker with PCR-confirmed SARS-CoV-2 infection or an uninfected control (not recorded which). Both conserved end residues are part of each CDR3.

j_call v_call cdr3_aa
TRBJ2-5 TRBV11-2 CASSSEETQYF
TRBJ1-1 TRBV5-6 CASSPDSGRSRAEAFF
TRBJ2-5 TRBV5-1 CASSRGQKETQYF
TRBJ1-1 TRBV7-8 CASSLVAGNTEAFF
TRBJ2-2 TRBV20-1 CSARDPTGRGGELFF
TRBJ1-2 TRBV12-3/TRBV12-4 CASSGGQRNYGYTF
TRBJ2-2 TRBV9 CASSVRGGATGELFF
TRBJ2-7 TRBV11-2 CASSLETRSYEQYF
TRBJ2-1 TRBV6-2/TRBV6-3 CASSSQNNEQFF
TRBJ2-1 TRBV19 CASSIGGSIYNEQFF
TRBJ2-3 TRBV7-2 CASSPPPRLAGESDTQYF
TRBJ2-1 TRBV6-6 CASSSPGQGSYNEQFF
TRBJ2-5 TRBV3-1 CASSQVEGGRETQYF
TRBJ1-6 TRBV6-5 CASRPTGVGSPLHF
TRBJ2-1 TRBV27 CASSLISQGGNEQFF
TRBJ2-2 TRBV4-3 CASSQDPGSRTGELFF
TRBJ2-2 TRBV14 CASSHRGSNTGELFF
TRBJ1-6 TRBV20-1 CSARGLRALRVDSPLHF
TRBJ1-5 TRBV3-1 CASSQGWLGQHQPQHF
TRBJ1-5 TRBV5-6 CASSKDRRQPQHF
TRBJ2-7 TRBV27 CASSGDRGQNEQYF
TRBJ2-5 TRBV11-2 CASSLGGTGAVQETQYF
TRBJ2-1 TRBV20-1 CSAPRSGGANEQFF